Included here is one T cell receptor (beta chain) sequence, with context. In the study's own analysis: Quantification of nucleated cells was approximated via reference gene primer amplification. The assay was immunoSEQ multiplex PCR, and TCRdb's table has in-frame clones only and misses some. The V and J calls and the clone size are those of that table, but D and trimming were determined from the DNA. The sample lists approximately 200,000 clones, about 85% occurring once. The ends lost 0 bases at V and 10 bases at J; junction bases unmatched: 11. CDR1 is GTSNPN and CDR2 is SVGIG in the germline V gene (reference sequence). CDR3 length: 15 amino acids. This specimen comes from a study of blood T cell repertoires in COVID-19.

The sample was peripheral blood. This TCR came from a person aged 65-85 years with COVID-19, enrolled during active disease. J is TRBJ1-4 and V is TRBV30, with 7 bases lining up with TRBD1. CDR3 sequence: CAWSVRASSGGKLFF. CDR3 nucleotides: TGTGCCTGGAGTGTACGGGCCTCGTCAGGGGGAAAACTGTTTTTT.